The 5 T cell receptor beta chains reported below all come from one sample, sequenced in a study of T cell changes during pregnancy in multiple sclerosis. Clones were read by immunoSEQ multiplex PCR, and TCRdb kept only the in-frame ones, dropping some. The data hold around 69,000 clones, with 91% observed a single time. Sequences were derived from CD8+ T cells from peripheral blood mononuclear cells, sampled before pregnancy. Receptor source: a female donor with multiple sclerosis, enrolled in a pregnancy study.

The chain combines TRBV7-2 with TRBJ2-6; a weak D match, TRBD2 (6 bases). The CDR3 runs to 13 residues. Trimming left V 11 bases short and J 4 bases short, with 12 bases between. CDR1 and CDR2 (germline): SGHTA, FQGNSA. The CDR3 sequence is CAAWGVGANVLTF. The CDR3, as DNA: TGTGCCGCTTGGGGGGTGGGGGCCAACGTCCTGACTTTC.

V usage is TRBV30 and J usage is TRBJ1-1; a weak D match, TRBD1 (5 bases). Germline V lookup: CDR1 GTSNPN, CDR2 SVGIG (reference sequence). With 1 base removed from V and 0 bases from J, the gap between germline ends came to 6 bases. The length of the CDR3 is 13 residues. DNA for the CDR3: TGTGCCTGGAGTGAGACAGTGAACACTGAAGCTTTCTTT. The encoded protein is CAWSETVNTEAFF.

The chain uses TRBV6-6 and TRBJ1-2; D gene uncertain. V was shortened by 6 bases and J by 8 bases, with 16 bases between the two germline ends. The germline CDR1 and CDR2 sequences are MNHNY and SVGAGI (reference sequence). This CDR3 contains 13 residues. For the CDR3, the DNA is TGTGCCAGCAGCCAGACGGGTAATTGGGGCTACACCTTC. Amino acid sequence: CASSQTGNWGYTF.

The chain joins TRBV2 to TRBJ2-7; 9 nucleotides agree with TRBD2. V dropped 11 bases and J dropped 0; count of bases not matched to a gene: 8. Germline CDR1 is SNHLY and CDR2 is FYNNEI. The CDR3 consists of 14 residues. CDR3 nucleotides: TGTGCCTATAGGACTAGCGATAGCTCCTACGAGCAGTACTTC. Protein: CAYRTSDSSYEQYF.

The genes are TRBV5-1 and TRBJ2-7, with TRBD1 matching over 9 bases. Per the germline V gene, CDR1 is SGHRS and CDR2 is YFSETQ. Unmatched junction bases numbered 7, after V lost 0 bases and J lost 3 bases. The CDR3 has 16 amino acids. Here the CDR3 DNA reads TGCGCCAGCAGCTTGGGGGGACAGGGAAATATCTACGAGCAGTACTTC. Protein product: CASSLGGQGNIYEQYF. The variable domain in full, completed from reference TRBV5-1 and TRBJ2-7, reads KAGVTQTPRYLIKTRGQQVTLSCSPISGHRSVSWYQQTPGQGLQFLFEYFSETQRNKGNFPGRFSGRQFSNSRSEMNVSTLELGDSALYLCASSLGGQGNIYEQYFGPGTRLTVT.